This entry lists 3 T cell receptor beta chains sequenced from one sample in a study of identical twins. TCRdb passed the 5' RACE reads through MiXCR, listing each CDR3 protein once. In the table there are a few hundred thousand distinct CDR3 sequences, 8.5% to 10% of which are singletons. Source material: naive T cells sorted from blood. Source of these receptors: a woman between 45 and 65 years old in good health.

This clonotype was seen at least ten times. This rearrangement joins TRBV21-1 to TRBJ2-7; TRBD1, the table's D call, lacks a check against the DNA. TRBV21-1 is a listed pseudogene. The CDR3 totals 12 residues. The CDR3 DNA follows: TGTGCCAGCTTGAGGGGGACCTACGAGCAGTACTTC. This codes for CASLRGTYEQYF.

This rearrangement joins TRBV5-1 to TRBJ2-7; the D gene is possibly TRBD1 (5 bases). In germline, CDR1 is SGHRS, CDR2 YFSETQ. The V end was cut by 5 bases, the J end by 3 bases, with 12 bases between. CDR3 length: 13 amino acids. The DNA of the CDR3 is TGCGCCAGCAGGATCGGACAACACTACGAGCAGTACTTC. Its translation is CASRIGQHYEQYF. Full variable domain (rest looked up from reference TRBV5-1 and TRBJ2-7): KAGVTQTPRYLIKTRGQQVTLSCSPISGHRSVSWYQQTPGQGLQFLFEYFSETQRNKGNFPGRFSGRQFSNSRSEMNVSTLELGDSALYLCASRIGQHYEQYFGPGTRLTVT.

Many counts were recorded for this clonotype. The chain recombines TRBV5-1 with TRBJ2-1, with TRBD2 matching over 9 bases. Germline V CDR1 and CDR2: SGHRS, YFSETQ. This CDR3 contains 15 residues. The V and J ends lost 0 bases and 9 bases, in that order; junction bases with no gene match: 7. This chain's CDR3 is CASSLALAGSIEQFF. The CDR3 DNA reads TGCGCCAGCAGCTTGGCGCTAGCGGGATCCATTGAGCAGTTCTTC.